A selection of T cell receptor beta chains follows, all from one sample in a study of radiation and T cells in renal cell carcinoma. Assay used: immunoSEQ multiplex PCR; TCRdb lists only in-frame clones, some missing. The sample has about 49,000 clones, 83% seen once. Sequences were derived from blood, sampled from a patient whose treatment included radiotherapy and nephrectomy. The receptor source for this set is an older woman with renal cell carcinoma. CDR3s include the opening cysteine and the closing phenylalanine or tryptophan. Each record gives: CDR3 length, D gene, clone size, J gene, V gene, CDR3 DNA, CDR3 protein. D genes are given only for firm matches. Clone size is not always given. Where it is, it says once, few, many or a class for expanded clones.

>16|-|-|TRBJ2-2|TRBV5-4
TGTGCCAGCAGCTTGGATTTTTCCCTGGACACCGGGGAGCTGTTTTTT
CASSLDFSLDTGELFF
>14|TRBD2|-|TRBJ2-7|TRBV7-2
TGTGCCAGCAGCTTAGATGATAGCGGGAACGAGCAGTACTTC
CASSLDDSGNEQYF
>16|TRBD2|-|TRBJ2-5|TRBV4-1
TGCGCCAGCAGCCCAAGTCTAGCGGAGAGGCAAGAGACCCAGTACTTC
CASSPSLAERQETQYF
>16|-|few|TRBJ1-6|TRBV6-6
TGTGCCAGCAGTTATCTTTTGGGCAGGGGTAATTCACCCCTCCACTTT
CASSYLLGRGNSPLHF
>16|TRBD1|-|TRBJ1-4|TRBV6-6
TGTGCCAGCAGTTATTGGTCCAGGGGGGCGGGCGAAAAACTGTTTTTT
CASSYWSRGAGEKLFF
>15|TRBD1|-|TRBJ2-3|TRBV7-9
TGTGCCAGCAGCTTACAGACAGGGTATACAGATACGCAGTATTTT
CASSLQTGYTDTQYF
>17|TRBD2|-|TRBJ2-7|TRBV25-1
TGTGCCAGCAGTGGACTTCGGGGGCTAGCGGGCACCTACGAGCAGTACTTC
CASSGLRGLAGTYEQYF
>14|TRBD1|-|TRBJ2-7|TRBV7-9
TGTGCCAGCAGCTTATCCGGGACAGGTGATGGGCAGTACTTC
CASSLSGTGDGQYF
>12|-|once|TRBJ2-1|TRBV27
TGTGCCAGCAGTGGAGGGTTCAATGAGCAGTTCTTC
CASSGGFNEQFF
>16|TRBD2|many|TRBJ2-1|TRBV4-1
TGCGCCAGCAGTCGGGGGAGCGGGAGTTTAGTAAATGAGCAGTTCTTC
CASSRGSGSLVNEQFF
>12|-|-|TRBJ1-5|TRBV29-1
TGCAGCGTTGGTGCTAGGGATCAGCCCCAGCATTTT
CSVGARDQPQHF
>16|-|-|TRBJ2-5|TRBV7-2
TGTGCCAGCAGCTTAGTTCAGGGGACGCAGGGAGAGACCCAGTACTTC
CASSLVQGTQGETQYF
>14|-|-|TRBJ1-5|TRBV9
TGTGCCAGCAGCGTACAGGGTGGCAATCAGCCCCAGCATTTT
CASSVQGGNQPQHF
>16|-|-|TRBJ2-2|TRBV11-2
TGTGCCAGCAGCTTAGGCTATGGACAGACTACCGGGGAGCTGTTTTTT
CASSLGYGQTTGELFF
>13|-|-|TRBJ2-7|TRBV7-2
TGTGCCAGCAGCCCGAATAGCTTCTACGAGCAGTACTTC
CASSPNSFYEQYF
>14|-|-|TRBJ2-2|TRBV5-1
TGCGCCAGCAGGGGCTATACGGACACCGGGGAGCTGTTTTTT
CASRGYTDTGELFF
>13|-|few|TRBJ1-1|TRBV5-4
TGTGCCAGCAGCCTAGGGTGGAACACTGAAGCTTTCTTT
CASSLGWNTEAFF
>16|-|once|TRBJ1-3|TRBV19
TGTGCCAGTAGCCGACCGGTCAGGGAAGGCAGGAACACCATATATTTT
CASSRPVREGRNTIYF
>13|-|-|TRBJ2-2|TRBV30
TGTGCCACCCGGACGAGGGGCACCGGGGAGCTGTTTTTT
CATRTRGTGELFF
>17|TRBD2|-|TRBJ2-1|TRBV9
TGTGCCAGCAGCGTAGCTGAACTAGCGGGAGAGGGCAATGAGCAGTTCTTC
CASSVAELAGEGNEQFF
>16|TRBD1|-|TRBJ2-7|TRBV4-1
TGCGCCAGCAGCCAAGATCCGGGACAGGGATACGTGTTGCAGTACTTC
CASSQDPGQGYVLQYF
>14|-|-|TRBJ1-1|TRBV18
TGTGCCAGCTCACCTCCCGGTCCGGGAGTTGAAGCTTTCTTT
CASSPPGPGVEAFF
>12|-|few|TRBJ1-2|TRBV6-5
TGTGCCAGCAGCAGAGATAACTATGGCTACACCTTC
CASSRDNYGYTF
>17|-|-|TRBJ1-2|TRBV5-4
TGTGCCAGCAACTTGGGGGCTCAAGGCACAGGAAACTATGGCTACACCTTC
CASNLGAQGTGNYGYTF
>13|-|-|TRBJ2-5|TRBV2
TGTGCCAGCAGTGATGAGGTGTTTGAGACCCAGTACTTC
CASSDEVFETQYF
>13|-|-|TRBJ1-1|TRBV7-2
TGTGCCAGCAGCTTAGGGGAGAGGGCTGAAGCTTTCTTT
CASSLGERAEAFF
>16|-|-|TRBJ1-4|TRBV7-8
TGTGCCAGCAGCTCCCAAGGGGTTGCAACTAATGAAAAACTGTTTTTT
CASSSQGVATNEKLFF
>13|-|few|TRBJ2-3|TRBV11-2
TGTGCCAGCAGCTTAAATTTAGACGATACGCAGTATTTT
CASSLNLDDTQYF
>17|-|-|TRBJ1-5|TRBV4-2
TGTGCCAGCAGCATGGCTCTTGGGGGCAGGGAGGGTCAGCCCCAGCATTTT
CASSMALGGREGQPQHF
>13|-|-|TRBJ1-2|TRBV4-2
TGTGCCAGCAGCCAAGTTACTGGGGCCGGCTACACCTTC
CASSQVTGAGYTF
>13|-|-|TRBJ2-7|TRBV7-9
TGTGCCAGCAGCGCAGGGGTCTCCTACGAGCAGTACTTC
CASSAGVSYEQYF
>15|TRBD2|-|TRBJ2-1|TRBV18
TGTGCCAGCTCACGTACTAGCGGGAGTCTCAATGAGCAGTTCTTC
CASSRTSGSLNEQFF
>17|-|-|TRBJ2-1|TRBV5-8
TGTGCCAGCAGCTTGGCCCTAGGAGGTTGGGCAGTCGATGAGCAGTTCTTC
CASSLALGGWAVDEQFF
>13|-|-|TRBJ1-1|TRBV5-6
TGTGCCAGCAGCTTGGCCGGGGGGCGTGAAGCTTTCTTT
CASSLAGGREAFF
>14|-|-|TRBJ2-7|TRBV27
TGTGCCAGCAGTTTTGACAGTCCGAACTACGAGCAGTACTTC
CASSFDSPNYEQYF
>15|-|-|TRBJ1-2|TRBV5-1
TGCGCCAGCAGCTTAGGCGGAACGGGGAACTATGGCTACACCTTC
CASSLGGTGNYGYTF
>15|TRBD2|-|TRBJ2-1|TRBV19
TGTGCCAGTAGTATAGCATTAGCGGGAGCCGATGAGCAGTTCTTC
CASSIALAGADEQFF
>13|TRBD1|-|TRBJ1-2|TRBV5-4
TGTGCCAGCAGCCCAGGGGGTGGCTATGGCTACACCTTC
CASSPGGGYGYTF
>14|-|-|TRBJ2-2|TRBV7-2
TGTGCCAGCAGCTTAGCGGGGAACACCGGGGAGCTGTTTTTT
CASSLAGNTGELFF
>13|-|once|TRBJ2-7|TRBV2
TGTGCCAGTTATGGGGGGCTAGGCTACGAGCAGTACTTC
CASYGGLGYEQYF
>17|-|-|TRBJ2-5|TRBV7-8
TGTGCCAGCAGCTTAGTCCCCACAGGCGCTATCCAAGAGACCCAGTACTTC
CASSLVPTGAIQETQYF
>13|-|few|TRBJ1-2|TRBV7-8
TGTGCCAGCAGCGGAGACGGGAACTATGGCTACACCTTC
CASSGDGNYGYTF
>16|-|-|TRBJ1-3|TRBV10-3
TGTGCCATCAGTCCCCGGGACGGCTCCTCTGGAAACACCATATATTTT
CAISPRDGSSGNTIYF
>14|-|-|TRBJ2-7|TRBV30
TGTGCCTGGAGTGTCTCCGGGGTAAAGTACGAGCAGTACTTC
CAWSVSGVKYEQYF
>12|TRBD1|once|TRBJ1-4|TRBV2
TGTGCCAGTGACAGGGCTAATGAAAAACTGTTTTTT
CASDRANEKLFF
>17|TRBD2|-|TRBJ2-2|TRBV5-4
TGTGCCAGCGGATACTTCTCTGGCGGGAGGAACACCGGGGAGCTGTTTTTT
CASGYFSGGRNTGELFF
>14|-|-|TRBJ1-1|TRBV5-1
TGCGCCAGCAGCCAGGACAGCTTGAACACTGAAGCTTTCTTT
CASSQDSLNTEAFF
>16|-|-|TRBJ1-3|TRBV7-2
TGTGCCAGCAGCTCAACTTCAGGGCTCTCTGGAAACACCATATATTTT
CASSSTSGLSGNTIYF
>14|-|hyperexpanded|TRBJ2-7|TRBV10-2
TGCGCCAGCAGTGTCGGGTGGCCGAGCTACGAGCAGTACTTC
CASSVGWPSYEQYF
>14|-|-|TRBJ1-5|TRBV2
TGTGCCAGCAGTCCCCAGGGAAATGGTCAGCCCCAGCATTTT
CASSPQGNGQPQHF
>11|-|few|TRBJ2-7|TRBV20-1
TGCAGTGCTAGGGACATCTACGAGCAGTACTTC
CSARDIYEQYF
>14|-|-|TRBJ2-7|TRBV6-6
TGTGCCAGCAGGACGGGGGGCGCATCCTACGAGCAGTACTTC
CASRTGGASYEQYF
>11|-|-|TRBJ1-2|TRBV29-1
TGCAGCGTTGCAACTAACTATGGCTACACCTTC
CSVATNYGYTF
>13|-|-|TRBJ2-2|TRBV4-3
TGCGCCAGCAGCCCAGGATACACCGGGGAGCTGTTTTTT
CASSPGYTGELFF